The entry below gives a single T cell receptor (beta chain) sequence along with its context. The germline V gene encodes CDR1 MNHEY and CDR2 SVGAGI. The CDR3 length is 15 residues. The V gene end was trimmed by 6 bases and the J gene end by 2 bases; junction bases not matched to a gene: 6. This sample stems from a study of blood T cell repertoires in COVID-19. Study-wide background: Nucleic acid was either cDNA or gDNA, and it came from T cells, B-cell-depleted T cells, or PBMCs.

Per the original data handling: Researchers report that nucleated cell counts were estimated from reference gene primer amplification. Measured with immunoSEQ multiplex PCR; TCRdb has only the in-frame clones, and not every one. The V and J calls and clone size come from that table; D and trimming were worked out from the DNA. The sample holds under 50,000 clones, 90% to 95% seen once. Recruited during active infection, patients (from Seattle) were subsequently followed longitudinally. The chain couples TRBV6-5 to TRBJ2-2, with TRBD1 matching 7 bases. Sample: peripheral blood. The receptor comes from a man in his 60s with COVID-19, enrolled during active disease. This CDR3 reads CASRQRDRNTGELFF. The CDR3 DNA follows: TGTGCCAGCAGGCAACGGGACAGAAACACCGGGGAGCTGTTTTTT.